This note documents a single T cell receptor (beta chain) sequence. The entry originates in a study of blood T cell repertoires in COVID-19. Original methodology: Scientists estimated how many nucleated cells there were by amplifying reference gene primers. Method: immunoSEQ multiplex PCR; TCRdb's copy keeps in-frame clones and lacks some. For V, J and clone size, that table is used; D and trimming come from the DNA. The sample shows 35,000 to 45,000 clones, around four fifths of them seen only once. Deletions cut 0 bases from V and 10 bases from J, with 15 bases between. Per the germline V gene, CDR1 is LGHNA and CDR2 is YSLEER. The CDR3 spans 14 residues.

This chain connects TRBV4-3 to TRBJ1-1, with D unclear. The sample consisted of peripheral blood. The sequence was obtained from a man aged 50 to 60 with active COVID-19. CDR3 DNA sequence: TGCGCCAGCAGCCAAGATAGGACTGCGCCAGTAGCTTTCTTT. Protein product: CASSQDRTAPVAFF.